Sequencing of this T cell receptor (beta chain) was carried out in a study of identical twins. Findings and caveats of the study: Findings depended on cross-sectional statistics rather than tracking the same donors.

A remark on this clonotype: Its antigen is unknown.

The CDR3 is 13 residues long. Between the trimmed V and J ends, which lost 6 bases and 1 base, there was a span of 9 bases. Using its own MiXCR run on the 5' RACE reads, TCRdb lists one record per CDR3 protein. The sample includes hundreds of thousands of distinct CDR3 sequences, over 8.5% of them seen just once. The sample was also reused in another study, on yellow fever vaccine responses in identical twins.

The source is a woman under 30 in good health. V usage is TRBV12-3 or TRBV12-4 and J usage is TRBJ1-1, with D perhaps matching TRBD1 (5 bases). Material for sequencing was PBMCs. CDR3 loop: CASSRRGNTEAFF. In DNA, the CDR3 is TGTGCCAGCAGCCGGAGGGGGAACACTGAAGCTTTCTTT.